This TCR beta chain was captured in a study of blood T cell repertoires in COVID-19. This clone was found once. The CDR3 runs 14 residues. Germline V lookup: CDR1 ENHRY, CDR2 SYGVKD. Trimming took 6 bases from V and 4 from J; bases not matched to a gene: 4. Methods used by the authors: Amplification of reference gene primers provided the estimated nucleated cell counts. TCRdb's table, derived via immunoSEQ multiplex PCR, lists solely in-frame clones and lacks some. The DNA gave D and trimming, while V, J and clone size come from that table. The sample records over 120,000 clones, around 87% being singletons.

The chain links TRBV10-3 to TRBJ1-1; TRBD1 agrees at 11 bases. The receptor was derived from a woman aged 45-65 years with active or convalescent COVID-19. Sequencing was performed on peripheral blood. The DNA for the CDR3 is TGTGCCATCAGATCGGACAGGGGGCTCACTGAAGCTTTCTTT. Translated: CAIRSDRGLTEAFF.